A selection of T cell receptor beta chains follows, all from one sample in a study of a mutant IDH1 vaccine in newly diagnosed glioma. For these receptors, no antigen is known. Method: immunoSEQ multiplex PCR; TCRdb's copy keeps in-frame clones and lacks some. Counted here are roughly 120,000 clones, 85% to 90% occurring once; the ten biggest clones make up roughly 0.62%. The source material was PBMCs, sampled from a glioma patient whose treatment included an IDH1 peptide vaccine. These receptors originate from a woman aged 45-59 years with glioma. Each CDR3 is given with its conserved first and last residue. The D gene is left open where the match is weak. Clone size appears in some rows only: once, few, many, or a class for an expanded clone.

j_call d_call v_call clone_size cdr3_aa cdr3_nt
TRBJ2-7 - TRBV5-4 - CASSYLGNEQYF TGTGCCAGCAGCTACCTAGGGAACGAGCAGTACTTC
TRBJ2-3 - TRBV5-1 - CASRYGGITDTQYF TGCGCCAGCAGATACGGAGGGATCACAGATACGCAGTATTTT
TRBJ2-3 - TRBV7-8 - CASTPDYSSTDTQYF TGTGCCAGCACCCCTGACTATTCTAGCACAGATACGCAGTATTTT
TRBJ1-1 - TRBV18 - CASSPTYRDTEAFF TGTGCCAGCTCACCGACATACAGGGACACTGAAGCTTTCTTT
TRBJ2-7 - TRBV19 - CASSIQAGPYEQYF TGTGCCAGTAGTATCCAGGCGGGCCCCTACGAGCAGTACTTC
TRBJ2-3 TRBD2 TRBV9 - CASSPPREGRTDTQYF TGTGCCAGCAGCCCCCCCCGGGAGGGCCGAACAGATACGCAGTATTTT
TRBJ1-1 TRBD1 TRBV27 once CASSQLQGKAFF TGTGCCAGCAGCCAATTACAGGGGAAAGCTTTCTTT
TRBJ1-2 - TRBV19 - CASSIGAGAVTGYTF TGTGCCAGTAGTATAGGAGCAGGGGCAGTCACCGGCTACACCTTC
TRBJ2-4 TRBD1 TRBV30 once CAWSVRAGDSRYF TGTGCCTGGAGTGTACGCGCCGGGGACAGTCGGTACTTC
TRBJ2-7 - TRBV4-1 once CASSQAAERRAYEQYF TGCGCCAGCAGCCAGGCGGCAGAGCGGAGGGCCTACGAGCAGTACTTC
TRBJ2-2 - TRBV5-6 - CASTPWSPSTGELFF TGTGCCAGCACCCCCTGGTCCCCGAGCACCGGGGAGCTGTTTTTT
TRBJ2-2 - TRBV18 - CASSQYTGELFF TGTGCCAGCTCACAGTACACCGGGGAGCTGTTTTTT
TRBJ1-2 TRBD1 TRBV28 once CASSLRGGRSGYTF TGTGCCAGCAGTTTACGAGGGGGCCGGTCTGGCTACACCTTC
TRBJ1-3 - TRBV6-1 - CASRESNSGNTIYF TGTGCCAGCAGAGAGTCCAACTCTGGAAACACCATATATTTT
TRBJ2-5 - TRBV2 - CASSARGTQYF TGTGCCAGCAGCGCCCGGGGGACCCAGTACTTC
TRBJ2-4 - TRBV21-1 - CASIAACPGWDIQYF TGTGCCAGCATTGCGGCATGTCCGGGGTGGGACATTCAGTACTTC
TRBJ1-2 - TRBV28 - CASRTDFYGYTF TGTGCCAGCAGGACAGACTTCTATGGCTACACCTTC
TRBJ2-7 - TRBV7-9 - CASSPATGRDNEQYF TGTGCCAGCAGCCCCGCGACTGGGCGGGATAACGAGCAGTACTTC
TRBJ2-7 - TRBV9 - CASSVGPGYEQYF TGTGCCAGCAGCGTAGGCCCGGGCTACGAGCAGTACTTC
TRBJ2-5 - TRBV12-5 - CASGLEGVVETQYF TGTGCTAGTGGTTTGGAGGGAGTCGTGGAGACCCAGTACTTC
TRBJ2-7 - TRBV27 - CASSSLISGYQYEQYF TGTGCCAGCAGTTCCCTAATTAGCGGCTACCAATACGAGCAGTACTTC
TRBJ2-6 - TRBV30 - CAWSGGSGANVLTF TGTGCCTGGAGTGGGGGCTCTGGGGCCAACGTCCTGACTTTC
TRBJ2-1 TRBD1 TRBV6-1 - CASSRDSTYNEQFF TGTGCCAGCAGTAGGGACAGCACATACAATGAGCAGTTCTTC
TRBJ1-5 - TRBV6-6 few CASIPTDSNQPQHF TGTGCCAGCATTCCGACTGATAGCAATCAGCCCCAGCATTTT
TRBJ1-2 TRBD1 TRBV19 - CASRLGQGHRNYGYTF TGTGCCAGTCGACTGGGACAGGGGCATCGTAACTATGGCTACACCTTC
TRBJ2-7 - TRBV7-2 few CASSLDPSSYEQYF TGTGCCAGCAGCTTAGACCCCAGCTCCTACGAGCAGTACTTC
TRBJ2-1 - TRBV5-1 - CASSVPMNGNPAQAHEQFF TGCGCCAGCAGCGTCCCAATGAACGGGAACCCCGCCCAAGCCCATGAGCAGTTCTTC
TRBJ2-7 - TRBV9 - CASSVAPGVGYEQYF TGTGCCAGCAGCGTCGCCCCGGGAGTGGGTTACGAGCAGTACTTC
TRBJ2-7 - TRBV6-6 - CASSPGAQGGEQYF TGTGCCAGCAGCCCCGGCGCCCAAGGGGGCGAGCAGTACTTC
TRBJ1-4 TRBD1 TRBV7-9 - CASSYTDRLSTNEKLFF TGTGCCAGCAGCTACACGGACAGGCTCTCAACTAATGAAAAACTGTTTTTT
TRBJ2-5 - TRBV29-1 - CSVEGGLGETQYF TGCAGCGTTGAGGGGGGGCTAGGAGAGACCCAGTACTTC
TRBJ1-4 - TRBV6-7 - CASTPQRGTNEKLFF TGTGCCAGCACCCCTCAGAGGGGAACTAATGAAAAACTGTTTTTT
TRBJ2-7 - TRBV6-5 once CASNGPRIYEQYF TGTGCCAGCAATGGCCCGCGGATTTACGAGCAGTACTTC